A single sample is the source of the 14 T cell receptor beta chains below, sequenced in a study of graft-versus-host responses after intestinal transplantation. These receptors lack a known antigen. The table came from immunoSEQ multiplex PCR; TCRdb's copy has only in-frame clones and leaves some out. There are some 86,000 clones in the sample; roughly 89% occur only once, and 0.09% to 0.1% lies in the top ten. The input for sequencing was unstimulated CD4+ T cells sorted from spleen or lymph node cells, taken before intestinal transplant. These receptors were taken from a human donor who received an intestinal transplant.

As DNA, the CDR3 is TGTGCCAGCAGCCAAGGGCAGGCCCGTTATGGCTACACCTTC. It translates to CASSQGQARYGYTF. This chain uses TRBV14 with TRBJ1-2; D uncertain. Germline CDR1 and CDR2: SGHDN and FVKESK. The CDR3 consists of 14 residues. V shed 1 base and J shed 5 bases, with 11 bases lying between them.

CDR3 coding DNA: TGCGCCAGCAGCTTTGGACTAGCGGGGGGGCCTTCGAATGAGCAGTTCTTC. This encodes CASSFGLAGGPSNEQFF. V is TRBV5-1 and J is TRBJ2-1; 15 positions match TRBD2. Germline trimming cut 2 bases from V and 7 bases from J; bases unmatched to any gene: 7. The CDR3 totals 17 residues. Germline-derived CDR1 and CDR2 are SGHRS and YFSETQ.

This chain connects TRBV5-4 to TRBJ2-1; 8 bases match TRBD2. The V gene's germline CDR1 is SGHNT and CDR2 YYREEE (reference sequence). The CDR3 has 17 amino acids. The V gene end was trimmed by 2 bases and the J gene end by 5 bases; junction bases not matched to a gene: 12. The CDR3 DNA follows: TGTGCCAGCAGCTTATTTCTCCCGGGGGGGGTCAACAATGAGCAGTTCTTC. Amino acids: CASSLFLPGGVNNEQFF.

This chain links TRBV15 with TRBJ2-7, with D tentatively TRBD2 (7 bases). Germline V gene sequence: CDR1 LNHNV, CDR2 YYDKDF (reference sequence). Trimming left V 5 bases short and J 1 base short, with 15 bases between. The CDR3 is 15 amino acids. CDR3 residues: CATSAQKGGSYEQYF. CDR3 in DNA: TGTGCCACCAGCGCCCAAAAGGGGGGGTCCTACGAGCAGTACTTC.

The DNA of the CDR3 is TGTACCCCATTCGGAGAATTACCTGGGGCCAACGTCCTGACTTTC. Amino acids: CTPFGELPGANVLTF. The gene calls are TRBV19 and TRBJ2-6, with unresolved D. The CDR3 is 15 residues long. The germline V gene has CDR1 LNHDA and CDR2 SQIVND (reference sequence).

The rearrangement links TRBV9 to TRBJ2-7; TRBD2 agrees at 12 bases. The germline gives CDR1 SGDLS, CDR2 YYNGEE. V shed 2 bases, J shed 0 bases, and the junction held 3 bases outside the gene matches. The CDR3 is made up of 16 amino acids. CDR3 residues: CASSVASGGGSYEQYF. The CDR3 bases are TGTGCCAGCAGCGTGGCTAGCGGGGGGGGCTCCTACGAGCAGTACTTC.

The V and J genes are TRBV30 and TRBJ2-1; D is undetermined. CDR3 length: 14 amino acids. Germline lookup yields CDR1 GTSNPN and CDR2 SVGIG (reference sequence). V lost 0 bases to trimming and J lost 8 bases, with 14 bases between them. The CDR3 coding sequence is TGTGCCTGGAGTGTAATGGGCCGACCATATGAGCAGTTCTTC. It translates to CAWSVMGRPYEQFF.

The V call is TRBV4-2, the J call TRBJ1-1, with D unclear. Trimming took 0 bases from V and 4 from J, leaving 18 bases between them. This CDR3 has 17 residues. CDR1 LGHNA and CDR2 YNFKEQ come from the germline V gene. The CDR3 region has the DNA TGTGCCAGCAGCCAAGATCCCGGGATTAGGTTTGGCACTGAAGCTTTCTTT. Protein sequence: CASSQDPGIRFGTEAFF.

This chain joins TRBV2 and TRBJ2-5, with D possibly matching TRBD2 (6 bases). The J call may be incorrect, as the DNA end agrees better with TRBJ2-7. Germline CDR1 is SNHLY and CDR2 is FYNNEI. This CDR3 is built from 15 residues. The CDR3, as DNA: TGTGCCAGCAGCCGACTGGGACTTCCCTCCTACGAGCAGTACTTC. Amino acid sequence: CASSRLGLPSYEQYF.

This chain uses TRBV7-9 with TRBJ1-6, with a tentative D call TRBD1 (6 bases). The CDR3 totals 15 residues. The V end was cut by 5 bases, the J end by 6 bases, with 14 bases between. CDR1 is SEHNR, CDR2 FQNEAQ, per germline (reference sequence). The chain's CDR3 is CASSLLQGPNSPLHF. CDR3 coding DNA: TGTGCCAGCAGCCTCCTACAGGGCCCTAATTCACCCCTCCACTTT.

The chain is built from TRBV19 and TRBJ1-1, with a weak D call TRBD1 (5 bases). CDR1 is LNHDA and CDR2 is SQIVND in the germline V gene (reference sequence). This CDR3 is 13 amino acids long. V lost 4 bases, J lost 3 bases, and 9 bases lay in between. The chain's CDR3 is CASSRGRDTEAFF. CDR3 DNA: TGTGCCAGTAGTAGGGGCAGGGACACTGAAGCTTTCTTT.

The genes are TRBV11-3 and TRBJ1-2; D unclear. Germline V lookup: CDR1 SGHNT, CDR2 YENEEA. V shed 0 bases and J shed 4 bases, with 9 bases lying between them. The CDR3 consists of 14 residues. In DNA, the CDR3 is TGTGCCAGCAGCTTAGAGGGCAGTGTCTATGGCTACACCTTC. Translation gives CASSLEGSVYGYTF.

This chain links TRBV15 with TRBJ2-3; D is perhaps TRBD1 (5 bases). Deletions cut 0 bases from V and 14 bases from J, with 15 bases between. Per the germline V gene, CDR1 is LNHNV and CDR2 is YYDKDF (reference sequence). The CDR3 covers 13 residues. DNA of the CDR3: TGTGCCACCAGCAGAGATACTGTCCAGGGAATGTATTTT. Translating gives CATSRDTVQGMYF.

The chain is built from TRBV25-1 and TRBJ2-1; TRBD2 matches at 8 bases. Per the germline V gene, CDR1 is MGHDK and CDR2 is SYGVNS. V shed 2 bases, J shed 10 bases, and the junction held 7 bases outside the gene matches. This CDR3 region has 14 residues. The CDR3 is CASSETSGVGEQFF. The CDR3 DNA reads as TGTGCCAGCAGTGAAACTAGCGGTGTAGGCGAGCAGTTCTTC.